This T cell receptor (beta chain) was found in a study of identical twins. Per germline, CDR1 MNHEY and CDR2 SMNVEV (reference sequence). Trimming took 6 bases from V and 7 from J, leaving 16 bases between them. This CDR3 spans 13 amino acids. About this clonotype: Its cognate antigen is unknown.

A universal primer site was added by template switching, and unique molecular identifiers were carried by the cDNA. TCRdb redid the calling of the 5' RACE reads with MiXCR, one entry per CDR3 protein. Of about 240,000 distinct CDR3 sequences detected, 6% to 8.5% appear once; the ten largest clones hold roughly 5%. Study-level findings and limits: In drawing conclusions, the study used cross-sectional statistical analysis and did not follow the same donors.

The same sample was also studied in work on yellow fever vaccine responses in identical twins.

Specimen: CD8+ T cells sorted from blood. The rearrangement uses TRBV27 and TRBJ2-7; D call uncertain. The TCR originated in a woman younger than 30 in good health. Written as DNA, the CDR3 is TGTGCCAGCAGAATCCCCCAGTCCTGGGAGCAGTACTTC. Translated: CASRIPQSWEQYF.